This T cell receptor (beta chain) was identified in a study of CD8 T cells in Susac syndrome. The authors reverse transcribed 0.5 to 1 ug RNA with random hexamers. TCRdb reprocessed the immunoSEQ multiplex PCR reads via MiXCR and lists one record per CDR3 protein. The data show about 73,000 distinct CDR3 sequences, roughly 95% seen once. Regarding this clonotype: Its matching antigen is unknown.

The authors carried out high-throughput sequencing of TCR beta. They applied it to CD8+ and CD4+ T cells obtained from blood. TEMRA cells were FACS-enriched, and CD8+ and CD4+ T cells were isolated negatively. Study-wide results and limits: Only a relatively small number of individuals were included in the TCR sequencing and HLA analysis.

The ends were cut back, 0 bases at V and 7 bases at J, with 12 bases in the middle. The length of the CDR3 is 14 residues. Germline CDR1 reads LGHNA; CDR2 reads YNFKEQ. The chain is built from TRBV4-2 and TRBJ1-2; D might be TRBD1 (5 bases). This sequence was found in a human donor with multiple sclerosis. Specimen: CD8+ T cells from PBMCs. CDR3 DNA: TGTGCCAGCAGCCAAGATCTACTCGGGGGTGGCTACACCTTC. Its protein product is CASSQDLLGGGYTF.